Shown below are 31 T cell receptor beta chains from a single sample sequenced in a study of blood T cell repertoires in COVID-19. The method was immunoSEQ multiplex PCR; TCRdb's version includes in-frame clones alone and lacks a portion of them. The profile shows 260,000 or so clones, about four fifths of them singletons. The material sequenced was peripheral blood. These TCRs come from an elderly man with acute or convalescent COVID-19.

The V gene is TRBV11-3, the J gene TRBJ2-1, with a possible D match to TRBD2 (6 bases). The CDR3 loop spans 19 amino acids. Germline CDR1 SGHNT, CDR2 YENEEA. V lost 0 bases to trimming and J lost 1 base, with 19 bases between them. In DNA, the CDR3 is TGTGCCAGCAGCTTAGATCCCAAGACTAGTGGGTTGTCCTACAATGAGCAGTTCTTC. Its translation: CASSLDPKTSGLSYNEQFF.

The chain couples TRBV6-6 to TRBJ1-5; D is possibly TRBD1 (6 bases). CDR3 length: 13 amino acids. Germline V lookup: CDR1 MNHNY, CDR2 SVGAGI (reference sequence). Deletions cut 10 bases from V and 4 bases from J, with 14 bases between. The CDR3 bases are TGTGCCACCCGGGGGGGGCATAATCAGCCCCAGCATTTT. Protein: CATRGGHNQPQHF.

V is TRBV7-2 and J is TRBJ2-7, with 7 bases aligning to TRBD1. The CDR3 has 14 amino acids. V was pared by 0 bases and J by 5 bases, with 4 bases of the junction left unmatched. Germline loops: CDR1 SGHTA, CDR2 FQGNSA. CDR3 bases: TGTGCCAGCAGCTTAGCAGGGGGCGTCCACGAGCAGTACTTC. Translating gives CASSLAGGVHEQYF.

This chain's CDR3 is CSVDQGSGLTDTQYF. CDR3 bases: TGCAGCGTTGATCAAGGGAGTGGGCTCACAGATACGCAGTATTTT. The chain has TRBV29-1 and TRBJ2-3; tentatively, D is TRBD2 (5 bases). The CDR3 covers 15 residues. Trimming stripped 3 bases from V and 2 bases from J, with 15 bases between. CDR1 is SQVTM and CDR2 is ANQGSEA in the germline V gene.

The J gene is TRBJ1-2, the V gene TRBV6-5, with TRBD1 matching over 7 bases. The V gene's germline CDR1 is MNHEY and CDR2 SVGAGI. After removal of 6 bases from V and 4 bases from J, the junction contained 5 bases not matched to a gene. The CDR3 consists of 13 residues. The CDR3 sequence: CASRLQGSYGYTF. CDR3 nucleotides: TGTGCCAGCAGGTTACAGGGGAGCTATGGCTACACCTTC.

The CDR3 DNA reads TGCAGCGTTGTTCTAGCGGGGAATGAGCAGTTCTTC. Its protein product is CSVVLAGNEQFF. This chain joins TRBV29-1 and TRBJ2-1; 9 bases map to TRBD2. The CDR3 runs 12 residues. CDR1 is SQVTM, CDR2 ANQGSEA, per germline. The V and J ends lost 4 bases and 7 bases, in that order; junction bases with no gene match: 2.

This sequence joins TRBV7-2 and TRBJ1-4, with TRBD1 matching over 7 bases. The CDR3 is made up of 18 amino acids. CDR1 and CDR2 (germline): SGHTA, FQGNSA. J lost 3 bases, V lost 6 bases, and 16 bases had no gene match. The CDR3 reads CASRLNRQGVIANEKLFF. CDR3 in DNA: TGTGCCAGCAGATTGAACAGACAGGGCGTAATTGCTAATGAAAAACTGTTTTTT.

Comments on this clone: This sample also contains other DNA sequences that code for the same CDR3. The rearrangement uses TRBV20-1 and TRBJ1-2; weak D call: TRBD1 (6 bases). CDR1 is DFQATT and CDR2 is SNEGSKA in the germline V gene (reference sequence). V was trimmed by 6 bases and J by 2 bases, leaving 7 bases between them. The CDR3 sequence is 11 residues long. The chain's CDR3 is CSATGNYGYTF. DNA of the CDR3: TGCAGTGCCACAGGGAACTATGGCTACACCTTC.

The rearrangement joins TRBV2 to TRBJ1-5; D may be TRBD1 (6 bases). There are 14 residues in the CDR3. The V end was cut by 7 bases, the J end by 3 bases, with 13 bases between. Germline loops: CDR1 SNHLY, CDR2 FYNNEI. The CDR3 DNA follows: TGTGCCAGCACTGCAAGGGACAACAATCAGCCCCAGCATTTT. As protein: CASTARDNNQPQHF.

The chain combines TRBV24-1 with TRBJ2-1; TRBD1 might be the D (5 bases). Trimming cost V 3 bases and J 4 bases, with 9 bases left between them. Germline assignment: CDR1 KGHDR and CDR2 SFDVKD. This CDR3 spans 14 amino acids. CDR3 in DNA: TGTGCCACCAGTGATCCACAGGAGTACAATGAGCAGTTCTTC. Translating it yields CATSDPQEYNEQFF.

The chain uses TRBV19 and TRBJ2-1, with TRBD1 matching 10 bases. This CDR3 has 17 residues. Germline CDR1 is LNHDA and CDR2 is SQIVND (reference sequence). V lost 5 bases, J lost 2 bases, and 9 bases stayed unmatched. Here the CDR3 reads CASSSYLDRGPYNEQFF. DNA for the CDR3: TGTGCCAGTAGTTCCTACCTCGACAGGGGGCCCTACAATGAGCAGTTCTTC.

The chain carries TRBV2 and TRBJ2-5, with 7 bases matching TRBD2. Trimming cost V 4 bases and J 2 bases; bases outside gene matches: 13. Per the germline V gene, CDR1 is SNHLY and CDR2 is FYNNEI. The CDR3 contains 17 residues. DNA for the CDR3: TGTGCCAGCAGTGCCACCCGGGGGTCTAGCGGACAAGAGACCCAGTACTTC. It encodes CASSATRGSSGQETQYF.

This sequence joins TRBV19 and TRBJ2-2; 9 bases are shared with TRBD1. V was pared by 5 bases and J by 4 bases, with 5 bases of the junction left unmatched. Germline V lookup: CDR1 LNHDA, CDR2 SQIVND (reference sequence). The CDR3 runs 15 residues. Here the CDR3 DNA reads TGTGCCAGTAGTCCACAGGGGGCTATCACCGGGGAGCTGTTTTTT. Amino acid sequence: CASSPQGAITGELFF.

The chain combines TRBV18 with TRBJ2-5, with 8 nucleotides matching TRBD2. V lost 6 bases and J lost 5; bases outside the gene matches: 8. The CDR3 length is 14 residues. Germline loops: CDR1 KGHSH, CDR2 LQKENI. CDR3 sequence: CASSQIAGRETQYF. CDR3 sequence (DNA): TGTGCCAGCTCCCAAATAGCGGGAAGGGAGACCCAGTACTTC.

The chain employs TRBV27 and TRBJ2-2, with 7 bases that match TRBD1. The trim removed 7 bases at V and 4 bases at J, leaving 9 bases unmatched. Germline V lookup: CDR1 MNHEY, CDR2 SMNVEV (reference sequence). The CDR3 totals 15 residues. CDR3 region: CASNLQGSGTGELFF. The CDR3 DNA is TGTGCCAGCAACTTACAGGGGAGTGGCACCGGGGAGCTGTTTTTT.

The V and J genes are TRBV19 and TRBJ2-7; TRBD2 matches 14 bases. The germline V gene encodes CDR1 LNHDA and CDR2 SQIVND (reference sequence). CDR3 length: 17 amino acids. V lost 6 bases to trimming and J lost 5 bases; unmatched junction nucleotides: 12. CDR3 DNA: TGTGCCAGTAGCATACAAGGACTAGCGGGGGGAGTCAACGAGCAGTACTTC. This encodes CASSIQGLAGGVNEQYF.

The V call is TRBV30, the J call TRBJ2-5, with TRBD1 as a possible D gene (6 bases). Trimming took off 3 bases at V and 7 bases at J, with 18 bases between the two ends. This CDR3 is 14 amino acids long. CDR1 GTSNPN and CDR2 SVGIG come from the germline V gene (reference sequence). CDR3 region: CAWRKQGLGGTQYF. In DNA form, the CDR3 reads TGTGCCTGGAGGAAACAGGGCTTAGGGGGGACCCAGTACTTC.

The genes are TRBV5-4 and TRBJ1-6, with D possibly matching TRBD1 (5 bases). The CDR3 extends over 13 amino acids. Germline CDR1 is SGHNT and CDR2 is YYREEE (reference sequence). Trimming took off 0 bases at V and 16 bases at J, with 14 bases between the two ends. CDR3 sequence (DNA): TGTGCCAGCAGCTTGGCCCTCGACAGACCACTCCACTTT. Translating gives CASSLALDRPLHF.

The J gene is TRBJ1-4, the V gene TRBV11-2, with no clear D. CDR1 and CDR2 (germline): SGHAT, FQNNGV. The CDR3 loop spans 15 amino acids. Between the trimmed V and J ends, which lost 4 bases and 2 bases, there was a span of 11 bases. CDR3 residues: CASSSNGGTNEKLFF. The CDR3 region has the DNA TGTGCCAGCAGCTCCAACGGAGGGACTAATGAAAAACTGTTTTTT.

The chain recombines TRBV5-6 with TRBJ2-6; D ambiguous. Germline CDR1 is SGHDT and CDR2 is YYEEEE. This CDR3 spans 15 amino acids. V gave up 0 bases and J gave up 1 base, with 5 bases separating them. CDR3 residues: CASSLAPSGANVLTF. The CDR3 DNA reads TGTGCCAGCAGCTTGGCTCCGTCTGGGGCCAACGTCCTGACTTTC.

This rearrangement joins TRBV5-1 to TRBJ2-7; no reliable D call. There are 13 residues in the CDR3. CDR1 and CDR2 from the germline V gene are SGHRS and YFSETQ. Between the trimmed V and J ends, which lost 0 bases and 10 bases, there was a span of 14 bases. For the CDR3, the DNA is TGCGCCAGCAGCTTGGATGCAGGTCTCAAACAGTACTTC. Amino acids: CASSLDAGLKQYF.

V is TRBV7-2 and J is TRBJ1-4, with TRBD1 identical over 11 bases. This CDR3 is 15 amino acids long. The germline V gene encodes CDR1 SGHTA and CDR2 FQGNSA. The ends lost 6 bases at V and 8 bases at J; junction bases unmatched: 8. The CDR3, as DNA: TGTGCCAGCAGTGGACGGACAGGGGGCCGGGAAAAACTGTTTTTT. It codes for CASSGRTGGREKLFF. Supplemented by reference TRBV7-2 and TRBJ1-4, the full variable domain reads GAGVSQSPSNKVTEKGKDVELRCDPISGHTALYWYRQSLGQGLEFLIYFQGNSAPDKSGLPSDRFSAERTGGSVSTLTIQRTQQEDSAVYLCASSGRTGGREKLFFGSGTQLSVL.

A remark on this clone: This sample includes further DNA sequences coding for the same CDR3. CDR3 residues: CASSSGTSGTDTQYF. CDR3 coding DNA: TGCGCCAGCAGCTCCGGGACTAGCGGCACAGATACGCAGTATTTT. The gene calls are TRBV5-1 and TRBJ2-3; 10 positions match TRBD2. The germline gives CDR1 SGHRS, CDR2 YFSETQ. The CDR3 is made up of 15 amino acids. Trimming at V came to 3 bases and at J to 1 base, leaving 2 bases not matched to a gene.

The rearrangement uses TRBV15 and TRBJ2-1; 8 nucleotides match TRBD2. This CDR3 comprises 14 residues. Germline values: CDR1 LNHNV, CDR2 YYDKDF (reference sequence). V shed 5 bases and J 5 bases; nucleotides not matched to a gene: 5. This CDR3 is CATSQAGGNNEQFF. CDR3 DNA: TGTGCCACCAGCCAGGCGGGAGGTAACAATGAGCAGTTCTTC.

The genes are TRBV5-1 and TRBJ2-2; tentatively, D is TRBD1 (7 bases). Trimming left V 2 bases short and J 7 bases short, with 15 bases between. The length of the CDR3 is 15 residues. Per the germline V gene, CDR1 is SGHRS and CDR2 is YFSETQ. The CDR3 nucleotides are TGCGCCAGCAGCTTAGCAGGGGGGTACGGCGGGGAGCTGTTTTTT. Amino acid sequence: CASSLAGGYGGELFF.

The CDR3 reads CASSLNTGGTGGYTF. The CDR3 DNA reads as TGTGCCAGCAGTTTAAATACAGGGGGCACCGGTGGCTACACCTTC. The chain recombines TRBV28 with TRBJ1-2, with TRBD1 matching 9 bases. The J segment lost 7 bases and the V segment lost 2 bases, leaving 8 bases of the junction unmatched. CDR3 length equals 15 residues. The germline CDR1 and CDR2 sequences are MDHEN and SYDVKM.

The genes are TRBV29-1 and TRBJ2-4, with D possibly matching TRBD2 (6 bases). Deletions cut 4 bases from V and 7 bases from J, with 8 bases between. Germline CDR1 is SQVTM and CDR2 is ANQGSEA. This CDR3 comprises 11 residues. CDR3 region: CSVAGGNIQYF. Here the CDR3 DNA reads TGCAGCGTTGCTGGGGGGAACATTCAGTACTTC.

J is TRBJ1-4 and V is TRBV5-1; D not certain. Germline CDR1 SGHRS, CDR2 YFSETQ. The CDR3 is made up of 15 amino acids. Trimming removed 0 bases at V and 4 bases at J, with 10 bases between. Here the CDR3 DNA reads TGCGCCAGCAGCTTGGTGGCACAAGATAATGAAAAACTGTTTTTT. The encoded protein is CASSLVAQDNEKLFF. The full variable domain, its missing parts supplied by reference TRBV5-1 and TRBJ1-4, is KAGVTQTPRYLIKTRGQQVTLSCSPISGHRSVSWYQQTPGQGLQFLFEYFSETQRNKGNFPGRFSGRQFSNSRSEMNVSTLELGDSALYLCASSLVAQDNEKLFFGSGTQLSVL.

The CDR3 DNA reads TGTGCCAGCAGCGTAGACTTTAACTATGGCTACACCTTC. Its translation is CASSVDFNYGYTF. The chain carries TRBV9 and TRBJ1-2, with D hard to call. Trimming left V 0 bases short and J 1 base short, with 4 bases between. Per the germline V gene, CDR1 is SGDLS and CDR2 is YYNGEE. The CDR3 is 13 residues long.

This clone came up once. J is TRBJ1-2 and V is TRBV30; D is perhaps TRBD1 (5 bases). V gave up 2 bases and J gave up 4 bases, with 17 bases separating them. Germline V gene sequence: CDR1 GTSNPN, CDR2 SVGIG (reference sequence). CDR3 length: 15 residues. As DNA, the CDR3 is TGTGCCTGGAGTTCCAGGGTCAGTACTCTCTATGGCTACACCTTC. Encoded protein: CAWSSRVSTLYGYTF.

The chain carries TRBV11-2 and TRBJ2-3; 8 bases align to TRBD2. The CDR3 loop spans 14 amino acids. V shed 5 bases, J shed 4 bases, and the junction held 5 bases outside the gene matches. Germline V gives CDR1 SGHAT, CDR2 FQNNGV. CDR3 DNA sequence: TGTGCCAGCAGCGCACGCGGGGGGTCAGATACGCAGTATTTT. It is translated as CASSARGGSDTQYF.